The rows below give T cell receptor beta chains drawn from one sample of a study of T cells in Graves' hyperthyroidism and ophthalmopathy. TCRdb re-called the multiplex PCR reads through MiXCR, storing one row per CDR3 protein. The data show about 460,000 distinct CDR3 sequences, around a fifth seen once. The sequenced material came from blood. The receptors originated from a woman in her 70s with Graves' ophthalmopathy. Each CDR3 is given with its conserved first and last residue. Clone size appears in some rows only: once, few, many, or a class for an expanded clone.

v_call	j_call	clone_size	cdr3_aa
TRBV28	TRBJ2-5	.	CASSSGGQGRETQYF
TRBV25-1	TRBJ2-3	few	CASSGGGTLGLDTQYF
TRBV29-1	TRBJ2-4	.	CSVIGSRAKNIQYF
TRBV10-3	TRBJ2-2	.	CAISQMGANTGELFF
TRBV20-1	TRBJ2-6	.	CSARTGANVLTF
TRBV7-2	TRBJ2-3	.	CASSLGVSPTVPDTQYF
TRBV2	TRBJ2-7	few	CASSGTGRYEQYF
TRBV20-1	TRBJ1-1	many	CSAKQGANTEAFF
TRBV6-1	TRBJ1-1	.	CASLLGGLETEAFF
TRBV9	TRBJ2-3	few	CASSVGRKDTQYF
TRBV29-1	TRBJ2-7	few	CSVRTTRGEQYF
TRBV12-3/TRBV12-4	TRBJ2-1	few	CASKSSATLNEQFF
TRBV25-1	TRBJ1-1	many	CASRGGTEAFF
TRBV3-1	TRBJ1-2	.	CASSRGQGRDGYTF
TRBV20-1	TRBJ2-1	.	CSASLFQGGASYNEQFF
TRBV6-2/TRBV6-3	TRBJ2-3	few	CASSRVPSGPTDTQYF
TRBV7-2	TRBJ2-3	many	CASSLSQPSGSTDTQYF
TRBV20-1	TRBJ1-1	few	CSVDRGRMNTEAFF
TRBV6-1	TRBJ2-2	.	CASSEQGGTGELFF
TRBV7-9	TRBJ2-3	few	CASSLQGALRKDTQYF
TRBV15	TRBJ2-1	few	CATSRDRSPSEFF
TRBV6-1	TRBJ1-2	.	CASSQGPEFGYTF
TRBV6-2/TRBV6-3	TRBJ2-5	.	CASRPSPGLAGGPWETQYF
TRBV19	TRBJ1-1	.	CASSIGDSEAFF
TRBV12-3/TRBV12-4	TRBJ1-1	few	CASSTPGQGDTEAFF
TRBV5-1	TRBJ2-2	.	CASSLEMSITGELFF
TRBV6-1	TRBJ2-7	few	CASYSNRGPSYEQYF
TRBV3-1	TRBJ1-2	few	CASSQDSGGSSYTF
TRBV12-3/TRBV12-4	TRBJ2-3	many	CASSQGVSTDTQYF